Listed below are T cell receptor beta chains from one sample, sequenced in a study of blood T cell repertoires in COVID-19. TCRdb's copy holds only in-frame clones and misses some; the assay was immunoSEQ multiplex PCR. The sample yields 260,000 or so clones, 70% to 90% seen once. The sample was PBMCs or T cells enriched from blood (not recorded which). The receptors derive from a man between 18 and 29 years old who had recovered from COVID-19. The CDR3 runs from the conserved cysteine through the conserved F or W. The order of the fields is clone size, J gene, V gene, D gene, CDR3 DNA, CDR3 protein. A D gene is named only where the DNA matches it firmly. Clone size, where shown, is once, few, many, or a class for clones that have expanded.

>.|TRBJ2-1|TRBV7-8|TRBD1
TGTGCCAGCAGCGGCCGGGACAGAAACAATGAGCAGTTCTTC
CASSGRDRNNEQFF
>.|TRBJ1-1|TRBV23-1|.
TGCGCCAGCAGTCCCGGGGGAACTGAAGCTTTCTTT
CASSPGGTEAFF
>.|TRBJ1-5|TRBV27|TRBD1
TGTGCCAGCAGCCGGACAGGGGAGAATCAGCCCCAGCATTTT
CASSRTGENQPQHF
>once|TRBJ1-5|TRBV5-1|TRBD1
TGCGCCAGCAGCATACAGGGGGCTCGCAATCAGCCCCAGCATTTT
CASSIQGARNQPQHF
>.|TRBJ2-2|TRBV25-1|TRBD2
TGTGCCAGCAGTGATCAGAAGCGGGGTGGGGGAACCGGGGAGCTGTTTTTT
CASSDQKRGGGTGELFF
>.|TRBJ2-7|TRBV27|.
TGTGCCAGCAGTTTAGTAGGGGATCAATCCTACGAGCAGTACTTC
CASSLVGDQSYEQYF
>.|TRBJ2-1|TRBV5-1|.
TGCGCCAGCAGCTTTGAGGAGGGAAGCTCCTACAATGAGCAGTTCTTC
CASSFEEGSSYNEQFF
>.|TRBJ1-2|TRBV28|.
TGTGCCAGCAGCCGAGGGAATGGCTACACCTTC
CASSRGNGYTF
>.|TRBJ2-1|TRBV7-3|TRBD2
TGTGCCAGCAGTCAGCGGGAGGGCCCCTATGAGCAGTTCTTC
CASSQREGPYEQFF
>.|TRBJ1-1|TRBV5-1|TRBD1
TGCGCCAGCAGCCCAGACAGGGGCTGGAACACTGAAGCTTTCTTT
CASSPDRGWNTEAFF
>.|TRBJ1-1|TRBV3-1/TRBV3-2|.
TGTGCCAGCAGCCGTATCGGGGGGAACACTGAAGCTTTCTTT
CASSRIGGNTEAFF
>.|TRBJ1-3|TRBV11-3|.
TGTGCCAGCAGCTTCGGTACGAGCTCTGGAAACACCATATATTTT
CASSFGTSSGNTIYF
>.|TRBJ2-5|TRBV10-1|.
TGCGCCAGCAGTGAAAGTGTCGCGGGCCAAGAGACCCAGTACTTC
CASSESVAGQETQYF
>.|TRBJ1-1|TRBV4-2|.
TGTGCCAGCAGCCAAGGGTACAGGGACACTGAAGCTTTCTTT
CASSQGYRDTEAFF
>.|TRBJ2-5|TRBV24-1|TRBD1
TGTGCCACCAGTGACTTTCCCACAGGGGGGATACAAGAGACCCAGTACTTC
CATSDFPTGGIQETQYF
>.|TRBJ2-7|TRBV19|TRBD2
TGTGCCAGTAGCCAAGCAATTCTTAGCGGGAGGGGCTACGAGCAGTACTTC
CASSQAILSGRGYEQYF
>.|TRBJ2-1|TRBV19|TRBD2
TGTGCCAGTATAGGAACTAGCGGGGGGGCTGGCAATGAGCAGTTCTTC
CASIGTSGGAGNEQFF
>.|TRBJ2-5|TRBV4-1|.
TGCGCCAGCAGCCAAGGGCGGGGTGGAGAGACCCAGTACTTC
CASSQGRGGETQYF